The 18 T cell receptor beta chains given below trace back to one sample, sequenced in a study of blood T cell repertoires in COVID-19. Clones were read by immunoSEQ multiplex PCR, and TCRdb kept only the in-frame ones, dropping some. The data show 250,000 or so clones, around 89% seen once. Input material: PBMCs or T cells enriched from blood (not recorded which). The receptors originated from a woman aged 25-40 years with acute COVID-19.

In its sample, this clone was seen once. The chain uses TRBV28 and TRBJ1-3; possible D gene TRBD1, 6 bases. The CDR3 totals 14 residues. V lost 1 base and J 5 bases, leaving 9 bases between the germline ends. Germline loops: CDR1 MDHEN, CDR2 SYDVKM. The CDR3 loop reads CASSLYGDRNTIYF. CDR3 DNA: TGTGCCAGCAGTTTATACGGGGACAGAAACACCATATATTTT.

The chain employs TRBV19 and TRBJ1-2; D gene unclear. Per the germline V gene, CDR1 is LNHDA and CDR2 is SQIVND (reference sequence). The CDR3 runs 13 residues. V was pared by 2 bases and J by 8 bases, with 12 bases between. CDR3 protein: CASSINTSGGYTF. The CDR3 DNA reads TGTGCCAGTAGTATAAACACCTCGGGAGGCTACACCTTC.

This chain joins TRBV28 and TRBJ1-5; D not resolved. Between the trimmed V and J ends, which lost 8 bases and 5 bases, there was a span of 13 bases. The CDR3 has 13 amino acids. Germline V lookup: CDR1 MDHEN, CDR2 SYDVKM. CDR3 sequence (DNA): TGTGCCAGCCTTCGGGAGAGCTATCAGCCCCAGCATTTT. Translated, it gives CASLRESYQPQHF.

The DNA of the CDR3 is TGTGCCAGCAGCCAAGAGGACTCCGGGGGTGGTCTAGCCAGCCACGAGCAGTACTTC. This encodes CASSQEDSGGGLASHEQYF. This sequence joins TRBV4-2 and TRBJ2-7, with D maybe TRBD2 (6 bases). CDR3 length: 19 amino acids. Germline CDR1 LGHNA, CDR2 YNFKEQ. The V end lost 0 bases, the J end lost 5 bases, and 26 bases lay between the germline ends.

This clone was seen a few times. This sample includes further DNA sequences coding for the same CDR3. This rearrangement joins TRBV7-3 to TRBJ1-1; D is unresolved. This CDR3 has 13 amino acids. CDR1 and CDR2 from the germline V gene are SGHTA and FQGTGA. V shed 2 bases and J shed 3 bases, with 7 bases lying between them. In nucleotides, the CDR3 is TGTGCCAGCAGCTTAGGCGGCGACACTGAAGCTTTCTTT. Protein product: CASSLGGDTEAFF.

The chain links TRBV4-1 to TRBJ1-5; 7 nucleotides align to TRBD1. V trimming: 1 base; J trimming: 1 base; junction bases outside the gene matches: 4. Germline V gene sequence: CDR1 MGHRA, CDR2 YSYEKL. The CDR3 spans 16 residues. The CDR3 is CASSQATGRSNQPQHF. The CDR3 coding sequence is TGCGCCAGCAGCCAAGCGACAGGGAGAAGCAATCAGCCCCAGCATTTT.

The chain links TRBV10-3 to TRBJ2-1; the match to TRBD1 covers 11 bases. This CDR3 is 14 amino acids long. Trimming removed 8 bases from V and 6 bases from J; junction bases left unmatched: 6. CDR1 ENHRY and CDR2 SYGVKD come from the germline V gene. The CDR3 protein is CAIDGTGGGNEQFF. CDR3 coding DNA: TGTGCCATCGACGGGACAGGGGGTGGCAATGAGCAGTTCTTC.

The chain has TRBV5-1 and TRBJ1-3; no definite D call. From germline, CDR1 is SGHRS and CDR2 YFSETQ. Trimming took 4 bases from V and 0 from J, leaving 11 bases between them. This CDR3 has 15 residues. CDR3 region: CASSRLESSGNTIYF. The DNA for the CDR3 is TGCGCCAGCAGCCGCCTAGAGAGCTCTGGAAACACCATATATTTT.

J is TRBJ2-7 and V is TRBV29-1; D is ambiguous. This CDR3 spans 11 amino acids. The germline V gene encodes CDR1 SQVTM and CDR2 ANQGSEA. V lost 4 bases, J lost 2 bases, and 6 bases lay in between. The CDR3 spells CSVVIAYEQYF. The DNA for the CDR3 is TGCAGCGTTGTGATAGCCTACGAGCAGTACTTC.

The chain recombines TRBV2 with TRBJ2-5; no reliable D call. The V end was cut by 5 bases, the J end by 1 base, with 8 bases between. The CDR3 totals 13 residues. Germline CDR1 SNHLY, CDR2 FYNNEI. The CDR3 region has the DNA TGTGCCAGCAGTAATTCAGGCCAAGAGACCCAGTACTTC. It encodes CASSNSGQETQYF.

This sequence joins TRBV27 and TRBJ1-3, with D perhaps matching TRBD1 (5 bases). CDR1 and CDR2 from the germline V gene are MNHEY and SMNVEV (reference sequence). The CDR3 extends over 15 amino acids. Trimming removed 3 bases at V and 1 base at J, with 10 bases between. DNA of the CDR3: TGTGCCAGCAGTTTTGGCGGGGGGTCTGGAAACACCATATATTTT. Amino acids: CASSFGGGSGNTIYF.

As DNA, the CDR3 is TGTGCCAGTAGTATGATATCAAGCTCTTACAATGAGCAGTTCTTC. This sequence encodes CASSMISSSYNEQFF. The chain is built from TRBV19 and TRBJ2-1; unclear D gene. The CDR3 is 15 amino acids. V dropped 3 bases and J dropped 4 bases, with 13 bases sitting between them. Germline V gene lookup returns CDR1 LNHDA and CDR2 SQIVND (reference sequence). The full variable domain, in which reference TRBV19 and TRBJ2-1 provide the parts outside the CDR3, is DGGITQSPKYLFRKEGQNVTLSCEQNLNHDAMYWYRQDPGQGLRLIYYSQIVNDFQKGDIAEGYSVSREKKESFPLTVTSAQKNPTAFYLCASSMISSSYNEQFFGPGTRLTVL.

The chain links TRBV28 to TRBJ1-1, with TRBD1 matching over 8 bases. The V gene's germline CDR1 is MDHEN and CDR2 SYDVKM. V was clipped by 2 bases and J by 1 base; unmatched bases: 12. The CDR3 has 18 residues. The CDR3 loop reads CASSLIFSDRGKNTEAFF. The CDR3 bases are TGTGCCAGCAGTTTAATCTTCTCAGACAGGGGTAAGAACACTGAAGCTTTCTTT.

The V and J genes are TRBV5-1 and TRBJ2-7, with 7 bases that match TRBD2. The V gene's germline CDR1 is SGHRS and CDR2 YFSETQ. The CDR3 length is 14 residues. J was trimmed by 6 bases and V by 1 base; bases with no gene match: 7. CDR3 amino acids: CASSLNSGKVEQYF. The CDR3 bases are TGCGCCAGCAGCTTGAACAGCGGGAAAGTCGAGCAGTACTTC.

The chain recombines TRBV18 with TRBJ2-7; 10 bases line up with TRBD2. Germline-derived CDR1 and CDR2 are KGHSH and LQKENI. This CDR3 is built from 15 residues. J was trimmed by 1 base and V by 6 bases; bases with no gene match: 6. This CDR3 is CASSPLAGVSYEQYF. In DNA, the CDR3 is TGTGCCAGCTCCCCGCTAGCGGGAGTATCCTACGAGCAGTACTTC.

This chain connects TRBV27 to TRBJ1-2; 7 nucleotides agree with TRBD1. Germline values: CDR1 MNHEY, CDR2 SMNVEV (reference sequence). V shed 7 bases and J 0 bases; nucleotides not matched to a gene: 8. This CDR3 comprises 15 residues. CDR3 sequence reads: CASTFSDRANYGYTF. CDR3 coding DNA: TGTGCCAGCACTTTCTCCGACAGGGCTAACTATGGCTACACCTTC.

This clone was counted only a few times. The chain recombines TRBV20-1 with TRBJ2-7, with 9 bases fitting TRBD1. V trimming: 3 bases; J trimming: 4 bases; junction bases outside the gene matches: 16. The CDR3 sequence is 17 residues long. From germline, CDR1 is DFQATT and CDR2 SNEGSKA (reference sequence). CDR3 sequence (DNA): TGCAGTGCTAGTCCAATTACAACGGGACAGGGATTTTACGAGCAGTACTTC. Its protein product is CSASPITTGQGFYEQYF.

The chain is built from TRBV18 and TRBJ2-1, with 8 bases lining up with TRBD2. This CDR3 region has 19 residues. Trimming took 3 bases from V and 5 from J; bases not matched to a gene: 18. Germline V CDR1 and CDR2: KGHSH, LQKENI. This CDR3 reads CASSPARIGGTSGNNEQFF. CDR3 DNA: TGTGCCAGCTCACCTGCCAGGATCGGGGGCACTAGCGGTAACAATGAGCAGTTCTTC. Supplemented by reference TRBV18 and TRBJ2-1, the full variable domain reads NAGVMQNPRHLVRRRGQEARLRCSPMKGHSHVYWYRQLPEEGLKFMVYLQKENIIDESGMPKERFSAEFPKEGPSILRIQQVVRGDSAAYFCASSPARIGGTSGNNEQFFGPGTRLTVL.